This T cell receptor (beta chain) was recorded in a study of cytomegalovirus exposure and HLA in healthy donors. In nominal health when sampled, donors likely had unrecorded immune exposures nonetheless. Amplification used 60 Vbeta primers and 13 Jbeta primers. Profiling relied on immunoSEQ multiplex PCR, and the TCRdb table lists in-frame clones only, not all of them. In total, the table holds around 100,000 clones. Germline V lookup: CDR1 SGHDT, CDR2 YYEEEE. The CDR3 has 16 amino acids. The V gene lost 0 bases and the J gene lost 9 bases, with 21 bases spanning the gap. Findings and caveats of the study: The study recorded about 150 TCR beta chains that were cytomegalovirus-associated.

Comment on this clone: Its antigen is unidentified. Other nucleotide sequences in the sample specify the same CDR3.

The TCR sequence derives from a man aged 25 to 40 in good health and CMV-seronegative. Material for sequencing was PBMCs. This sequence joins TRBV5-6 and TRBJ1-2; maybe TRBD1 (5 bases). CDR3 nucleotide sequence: TGTGCCAGCAGCTTGGACCAGGGAGGGGATCTACGACGCTACACCTTC. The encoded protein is CASSLDQGGDLRRYTF.